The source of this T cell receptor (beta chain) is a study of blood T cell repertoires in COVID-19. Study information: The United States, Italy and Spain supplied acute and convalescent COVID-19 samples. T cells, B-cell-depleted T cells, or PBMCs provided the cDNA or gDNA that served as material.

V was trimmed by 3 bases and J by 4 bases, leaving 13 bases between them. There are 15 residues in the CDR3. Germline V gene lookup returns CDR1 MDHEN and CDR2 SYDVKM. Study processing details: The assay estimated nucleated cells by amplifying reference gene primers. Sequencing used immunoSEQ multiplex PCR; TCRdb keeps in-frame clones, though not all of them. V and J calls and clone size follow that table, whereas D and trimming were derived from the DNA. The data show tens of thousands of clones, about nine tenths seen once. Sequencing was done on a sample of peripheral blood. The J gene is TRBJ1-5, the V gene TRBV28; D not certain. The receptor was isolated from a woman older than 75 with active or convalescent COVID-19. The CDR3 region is CASSFPSGWNQPQHF. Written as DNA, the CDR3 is TGTGCCAGCAGTTTCCCTTCGGGGTGGAATCAGCCCCAGCATTTT.